This passage covers 3 T cell receptor beta chains from one sample sequenced in a study of shared clonotypes between healthy human individuals. The method was immunoSEQ multiplex PCR; TCRdb's version includes in-frame clones alone and lacks a portion of them. The table shows some 2 million clones, with 85% to 95% occurring only once. Sequenced input: naive CD4+ T cells sorted from blood. The subset: CD45RA+ positively selected. Receptors were obtained from a man between 18 and 35 years old in good health.

The chain links TRBV6-1 to TRBJ1-4, with D unresolved. The CDR3 consists of 13 residues. CDR1 is MNHNS and CDR2 is SASEGT in the germline V gene. Between the trimmed V and J ends, which lost 8 bases and 2 bases, there was a span of 9 bases. CDR3 sequence: CASSRETNEKLFF. CDR3 nucleotide sequence: TGTGCCAGCTCACGGGAGACTAATGAAAAACTGTTTTTT.

The chain combines TRBV5-1 with TRBJ1-5, with D possibly being TRBD1 (6 bases). Germline-derived CDR1 and CDR2 are SGHRS and YFSETQ. Between the trimmed V and J ends, which lost 4 bases and 0 bases, there was a span of 14 bases. This CDR3 contains 16 residues. The CDR3 loop reads CASSLGGPYSNQPQHF. The DNA of the CDR3 is TGCGCCAGCAGCCTGGGGGGGCCTTATAGCAATCAGCCCCAGCATTTT.

This sequence joins TRBV19 and TRBJ2-2; 12 bases map to TRBD2. CDR1 and CDR2 (germline): LNHDA, SQIVND (reference sequence). The CDR3 covers 16 residues. V shed 8 bases, J shed 2 bases, and the junction held 6 bases outside the gene matches. In DNA form, the CDR3 reads TGTGCCAGTGTCCTAGCGGGAGGGGTTAACACCGGGGAGCTGTTTTTT. It codes for CASVLAGGVNTGELFF.